In its sample, the clone carrying this TCR beta chain was seen many times. Trimming removed 4 bases from V and 6 bases from J; junction bases left unmatched: 4. The germline gives CDR1 SNHLY, CDR2 FYNNEI. The CDR3 has 14 residues. The use of genomic DNA as template underpinned the TCR beta VDJ and CDR3 profiling. From the reads, TCRdb called clonotypes with MiXCR, one entry per CDR3 protein. The profile shows some 180,000 distinct CDR3 sequences, 35% to 50% of them singletons. This entry is derived from a study of CD8+CD57+ T cells in acquired aplastic anemia. In the study overall: Average DNA yield from sorted CD4+ and CD8+ cells was about 3 ug.

This TCR came from a human donor in good health. The chain links TRBV2 to TRBJ2-2, with TRBD2 identical over 8 bases. The sequenced sample was sorted CD4+, CD8+, or CD8+CD57+ T cells (not recorded which) from PBMCs. CDR3 region: CASSGPGGSGELFF. The CDR3 nucleotides are TGTGCCAGCAGTGGACCGGGGGGGTCCGGGGAGCTGTTTTTT.